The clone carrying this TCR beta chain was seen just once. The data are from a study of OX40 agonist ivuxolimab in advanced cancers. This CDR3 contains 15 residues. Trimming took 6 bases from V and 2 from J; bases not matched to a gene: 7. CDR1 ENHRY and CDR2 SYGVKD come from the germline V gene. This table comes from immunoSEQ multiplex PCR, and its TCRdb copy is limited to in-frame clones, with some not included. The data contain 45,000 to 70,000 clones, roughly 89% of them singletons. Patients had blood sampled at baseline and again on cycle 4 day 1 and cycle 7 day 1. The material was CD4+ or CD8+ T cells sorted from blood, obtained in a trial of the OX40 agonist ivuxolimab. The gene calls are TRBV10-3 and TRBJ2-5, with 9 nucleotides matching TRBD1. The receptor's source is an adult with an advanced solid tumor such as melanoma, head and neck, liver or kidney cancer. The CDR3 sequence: CAIRGQGIGQETQYF. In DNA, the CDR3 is TGTGCCATCAGGGGACAGGGCATAGGACAAGAGACCCAGTACTTC.